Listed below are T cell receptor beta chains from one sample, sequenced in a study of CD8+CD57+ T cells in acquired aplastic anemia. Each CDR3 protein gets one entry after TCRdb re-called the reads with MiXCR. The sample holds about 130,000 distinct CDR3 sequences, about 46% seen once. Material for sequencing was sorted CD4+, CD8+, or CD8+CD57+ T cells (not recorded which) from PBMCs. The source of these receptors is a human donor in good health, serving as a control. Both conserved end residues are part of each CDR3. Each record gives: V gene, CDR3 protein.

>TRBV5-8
CASSAGQGNSPLHF
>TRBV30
CAWTPLAGATDTQYF
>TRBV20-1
CSARDGSGVSYNEQFF
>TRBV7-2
CASSLTKNIQYF
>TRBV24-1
CATRGGASNEQFF
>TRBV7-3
CASSLTITGSEPFF
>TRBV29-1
CSVVLGPGTEAFF
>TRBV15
CATSRDHSGANVLTF
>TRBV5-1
CASSADGTNTEAFF
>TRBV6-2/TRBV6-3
CASSYGGGGFGYTF
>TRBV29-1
CSARGTVETNEKLFF
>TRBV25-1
CASSLRGLNPSEETQYF
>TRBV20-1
CSGLDRVNYEQYF
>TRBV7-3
CVSSRQGGETQYF
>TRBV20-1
CSARDGNRGYEQYF
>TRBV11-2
CASSSPPYGDSYEQYF
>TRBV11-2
CASSPGGRGTEAFF
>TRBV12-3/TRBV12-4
CASSGGGTYNEQFF
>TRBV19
CASSRGLDYGYTF
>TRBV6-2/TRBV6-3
CASSYIRGSGNTIYF
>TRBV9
CASSKSRETQYF
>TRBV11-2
CASSLMSTSGGAYEQYF
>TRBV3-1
CASSPIGIAGGQETQCF
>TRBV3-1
CASSQRGGGADTQYF
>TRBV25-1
CASSLTGGSGAYEQYF
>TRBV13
CASSILAGGNEQYF
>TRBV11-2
CASSLFSGFGDTQYF
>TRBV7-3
CASSISGGSQETQYF
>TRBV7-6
CASSLGDSISSPLHF
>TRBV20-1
CSAEVYNRLNEKLFF
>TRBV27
CASSLSGRGYYGYTF
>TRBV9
CASSGPGQGGDTTDTQYF
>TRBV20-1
CSAGRDRTYNEQFF
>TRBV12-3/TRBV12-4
CASSTDSSSGNTIYF
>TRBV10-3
CAISEDTDEQYF
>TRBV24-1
CATRRGEASTDTQYF
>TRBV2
CASSETGDEQYF
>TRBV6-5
CASSLNQRGEQYF
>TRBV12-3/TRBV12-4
CASSSTGGANEKLFF
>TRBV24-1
CATSDRRSYNEQFF
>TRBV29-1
CAFSGGSYEQYF
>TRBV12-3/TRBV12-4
CASAKQDLNNEQFF
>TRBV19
CASSVRTFLNGYTF
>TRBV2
CASAGLGTDTQYF
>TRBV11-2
CASSYGTSGANNEQFF
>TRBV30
CAWSVQSSGANVLTF
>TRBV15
CATSRDGQAYNEQFF
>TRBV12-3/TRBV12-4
CASRDAANSPLHF
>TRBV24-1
CATSTGDGDQETQYF
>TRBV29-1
CSVKAGTGGSYEQYF
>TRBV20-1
CSAPTPAVINEQFF
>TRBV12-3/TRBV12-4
CASSLLQGAGVNSPLHF
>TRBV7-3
CASSFGGTGGGNTQYF
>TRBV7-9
CASSLAREQFF
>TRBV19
CASSIVLQEYEQYF
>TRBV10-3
CAISETDGYTF
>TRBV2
CASVGPGNFQGYTF
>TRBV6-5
CASSYSGGSPTDTQYF